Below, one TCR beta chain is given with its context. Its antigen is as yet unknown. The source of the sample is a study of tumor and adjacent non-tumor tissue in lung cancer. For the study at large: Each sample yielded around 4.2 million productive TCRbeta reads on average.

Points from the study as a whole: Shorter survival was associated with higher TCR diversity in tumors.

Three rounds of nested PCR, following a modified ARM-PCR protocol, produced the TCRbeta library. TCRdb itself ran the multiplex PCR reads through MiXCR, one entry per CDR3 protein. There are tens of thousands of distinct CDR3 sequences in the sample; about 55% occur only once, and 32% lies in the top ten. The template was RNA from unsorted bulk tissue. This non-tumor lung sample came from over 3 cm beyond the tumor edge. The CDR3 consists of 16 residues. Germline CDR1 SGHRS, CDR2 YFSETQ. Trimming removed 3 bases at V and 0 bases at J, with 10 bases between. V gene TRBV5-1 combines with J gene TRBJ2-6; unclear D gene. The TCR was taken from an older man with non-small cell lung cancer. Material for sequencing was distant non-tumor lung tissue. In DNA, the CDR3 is TGCGCCAGCAGCTCCCACATTAGCTCTGGGGCCAACGTCCTGACTTTC. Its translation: CASSSHISSGANVLTF. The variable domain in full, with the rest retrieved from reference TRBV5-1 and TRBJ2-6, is KAGVTQTPRYLIKTRGQQVTLSCSPISGHRSVSWYQQTPGQGLQFLFEYFSETQRNKGNFPGRFSGRQFSNSRSEMNVSTLELGDSALYLCASSSHISSGANVLTFGAGSRLTVL.